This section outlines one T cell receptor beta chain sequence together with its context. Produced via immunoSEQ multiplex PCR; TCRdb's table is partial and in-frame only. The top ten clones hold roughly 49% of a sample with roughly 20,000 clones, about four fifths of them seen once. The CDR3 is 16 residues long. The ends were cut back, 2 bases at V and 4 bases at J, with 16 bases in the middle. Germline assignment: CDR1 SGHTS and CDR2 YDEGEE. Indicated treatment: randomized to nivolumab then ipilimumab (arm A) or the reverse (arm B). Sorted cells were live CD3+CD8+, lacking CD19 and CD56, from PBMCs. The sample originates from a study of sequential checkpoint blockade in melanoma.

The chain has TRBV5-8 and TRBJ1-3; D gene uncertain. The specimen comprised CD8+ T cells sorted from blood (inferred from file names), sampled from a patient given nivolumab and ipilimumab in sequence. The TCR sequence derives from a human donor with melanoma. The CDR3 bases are TGTGCCAGCAGCTTTGGAGTCGGGTGGCCCGGAAACACCATATATTTT. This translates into CASSFGVGWPGNTIYF.